This T cell receptor beta chain comes out of a study of shared clonotypes between healthy human individuals. Generated by immunoSEQ multiplex PCR, the TCRdb table keeps only in-frame clones and is missing some. The table lists roughly 1,600,000 clones, around 98.5% of them singletons, with approximately 0.38% in the top ten. Study observations and caveats: Naive subsets, compared against memory subsets, generally had larger estimated richness values.

Points on this clone: Its matching antigen is unknown.

The sequencing sample was made of naive CD4+ T cells sorted from blood. This sample's subset: CD45RA+ positively selected. This sequence originates from a man younger than 40 in good health.

CDR3 in DNA: TGTGCCAGCAGCCGAGACAGGGCGGGAAACATTCAGTACTTC. This encodes CASSRDRAGNIQYF. The chain recombines TRBV14 with TRBJ2-4; TRBD1 matches at 7 bases. The CDR3 is made up of 14 amino acids. Germline-derived CDR1 and CDR2 are SGHDN and FVKESK. The trim removed 4 bases at V and 6 bases at J, leaving 6 bases unmatched.